Listed below are T cell receptor beta chains from one sample, sequenced in a study of blood T cell repertoires in COVID-19. Clones were read by immunoSEQ multiplex PCR, and TCRdb kept only the in-frame ones, dropping some. The sample shows 300,000 to 400,000 clones, around 85% of them seen only once. Specimen: PBMCs or T cells enriched from blood (not recorded which). These receptors were collected from a woman aged 40 to 55 with acute COVID-19. Both conserved end residues are part of each CDR3. Each record gives: V gene, J gene, CDR3 protein.

v_gene: TRBV5-6; j_gene: TRBJ1-2; CDR3aa: CASSLVEGADGYTF
v_gene: TRBV7-9; j_gene: TRBJ2-3; CDR3aa: CASSLSGSTDTQYF
v_gene: TRBV27; j_gene: TRBJ1-1; CDR3aa: CASSSLPGNTEAFF
v_gene: TRBV7-9; j_gene: TRBJ1-1; CDR3aa: CASTHGLIDTEAFF
v_gene: TRBV6-5; j_gene: TRBJ1-6; CDR3aa: CASTGFNSPLHF
v_gene: TRBV4-3; j_gene: TRBJ2-2; CDR3aa: CASSQESNTGELFF
v_gene: TRBV11-2; j_gene: TRBJ1-2; CDR3aa: CASSLSQLPGTGENGYTF
v_gene: TRBV18; j_gene: TRBJ2-5; CDR3aa: CASSPPNVRETQYF
v_gene: TRBV3-1/TRBV3-2; j_gene: TRBJ1-2; CDR3aa: CASSQVSGGAPYGYTF
v_gene: TRBV29-1; j_gene: TRBJ1-2; CDR3aa: CSVTSGRGYGYTF
v_gene: TRBV7-9; j_gene: TRBJ1-5; CDR3aa: CASSLTGGSSNQPQHF
v_gene: TRBV7-2; j_gene: TRBJ1-1; CDR3aa: CASSPQAGAQAEAFF
v_gene: TRBV7-2; j_gene: TRBJ2-3; CDR3aa: CASSRNPTGGGADTQYF
v_gene: TRBV5-4; j_gene: TRBJ1-1; CDR3aa: CASSRGGSTEAFF
v_gene: TRBV9; j_gene: TRBJ1-2; CDR3aa: CASSVARAGGNGYTF
v_gene: TRBV24-1; j_gene: TRBJ2-5; CDR3aa: CATSEPGQGRQETQYF
v_gene: TRBV28; j_gene: TRBJ2-3; CDR3aa: CASSFRTSVRGTDTQYF
v_gene: TRBV6-5; j_gene: TRBJ1-1; CDR3aa: CASSSDIGWAGEAFF
v_gene: TRBV7-2; j_gene: TRBJ2-7; CDR3aa: CASSFGTALGEQYF
v_gene: TRBV4-2; j_gene: TRBJ2-2; CDR3aa: CASSRELAGRNTGELFF
v_gene: TRBV7-2; j_gene: TRBJ1-6; CDR3aa: CASSIDRAQWNSPLHF
v_gene: TRBV9; j_gene: TRBJ2-2; CDR3aa: CASSVTGTGELFF
v_gene: TRBV5-7; j_gene: TRBJ2-2; CDR3aa: CASSSWRVSLFF
v_gene: TRBV15; j_gene: TRBJ1-4; CDR3aa: CATSSQSIRGSIEKLFF
v_gene: TRBV5-1; j_gene: TRBJ2-7; CDR3aa: CASNRDTPYEQYF
v_gene: TRBV3-1/TRBV3-2; j_gene: TRBJ2-1; CDR3aa: CASSQGVLAGGSNYNEQFF
v_gene: TRBV6-7; j_gene: TRBJ2-7; CDR3aa: CASQTGRPYEQYF
v_gene: TRBV19; j_gene: TRBJ2-6; CDR3aa: CASSGGRGRSGANVLTF
v_gene: TRBV28; j_gene: TRBJ1-5; CDR3aa: CASGDSNQPQHF
v_gene: TRBV5-5; j_gene: TRBJ2-4; CDR3aa: CASSSGENIQYF
v_gene: TRBV19; j_gene: TRBJ1-5; CDR3aa: CASSSGQGLGNQPQHF
v_gene: TRBV5-1; j_gene: TRBJ1-2; CDR3aa: CASSFTGGGGYTF
v_gene: TRBV5-5; j_gene: TRBJ2-1; CDR3aa: CASSLDQGGNEQFF
v_gene: TRBV7-9; j_gene: TRBJ2-3; CDR3aa: CASSLKGGLHLTDTQYF
v_gene: TRBV15; j_gene: TRBJ1-4; CDR3aa: CATSRDFSGRLFF
v_gene: TRBV5-4; j_gene: TRBJ1-3; CDR3aa: CASTLGGDRASGNTIYF
v_gene: TRBV7-2; j_gene: TRBJ1-5; CDR3aa: CASSVTGDSNQPQHF
v_gene: TRBV6-2/TRBV6-3; j_gene: TRBJ2-3; CDR3aa: CASSYSISTDTQYF
v_gene: TRBV19; j_gene: TRBJ1-5; CDR3aa: CASSIGGQGAHQPQHF
v_gene: TRBV3-1/TRBV3-2; j_gene: TRBJ2-2; CDR3aa: CASSSGTLYTGELFF
v_gene: TRBV7-2; j_gene: TRBJ1-1; CDR3aa: CASSLGRGGFEAFF
v_gene: TRBV2; j_gene: TRBJ1-1; CDR3aa: CASSEAAGGAFF
v_gene: TRBV15; j_gene: TRBJ1-2; CDR3aa: CATSRDSKGRALPKRGYTF
v_gene: TRBV28; j_gene: TRBJ2-3; CDR3aa: CASSPSGTGVKDTQYF
v_gene: TRBV13; j_gene: TRBJ1-1; CDR3aa: CASSGIVPDRENTEAFF
v_gene: TRBV7-3; j_gene: TRBJ2-1; CDR3aa: CASSLNEVNNEQFF
v_gene: TRBV2; j_gene: TRBJ1-4; CDR3aa: CASGGNPGFNEKLFF